This TCR beta chain was captured by sequencing in a study of Graves' ophthalmopathy and Graves' hyperthyroidism. V shed 8 bases and J 6 bases; nucleotides not matched to a gene: 7. This CDR3 has 13 amino acids. The germline V gene encodes CDR1 LNHNV and CDR2 YYDKDF (reference sequence). Using RNA transcripts, the TCR beta CDR3 regions were amplified. Second-round multiplex PCR came after a first-round RT-PCR that employed HTBI primers. Each CDR3 protein is one row after TCRdb ran MiXCR on the multiplex PCR reads. This table holds approximately 480,000 distinct CDR3 sequences, approximately 15% found once. This clonotype has a count of ten or more.

The chain recombines TRBV15 with TRBJ2-7; 10 nucleotides match TRBD1. The source material was blood. The sequence was obtained from a woman in her 30s with Graves' ophthalmopathy. In nucleotides, the CDR3 is TGTGCCACCGCTGGGGACAGGGGATTCGAGCAGTACTTC. Translating it yields CATAGDRGFEQYF.